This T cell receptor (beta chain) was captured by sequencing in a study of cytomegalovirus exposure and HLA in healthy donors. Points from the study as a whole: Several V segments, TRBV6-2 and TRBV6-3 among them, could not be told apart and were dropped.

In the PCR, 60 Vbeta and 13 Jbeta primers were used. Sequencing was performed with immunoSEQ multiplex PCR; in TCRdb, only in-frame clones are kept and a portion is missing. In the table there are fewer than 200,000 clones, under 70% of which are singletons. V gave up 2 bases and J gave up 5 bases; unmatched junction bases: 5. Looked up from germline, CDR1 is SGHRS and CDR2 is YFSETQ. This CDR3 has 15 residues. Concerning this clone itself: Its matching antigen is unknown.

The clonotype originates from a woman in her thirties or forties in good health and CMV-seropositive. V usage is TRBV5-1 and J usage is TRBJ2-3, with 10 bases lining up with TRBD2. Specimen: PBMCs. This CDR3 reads CASSLAGGPRDTQYF. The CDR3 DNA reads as TGCGCCAGCAGCTTAGCGGGGGGGCCGAGAGATACGCAGTATTTT.